This record concerns one T cell receptor beta chain sequence. This entry is derived from a study of blood T cell repertoires in COVID-19. About the research overall: The analysed material was cDNA or gDNA that came from T cells, B-cell-depleted T cells, or PBMCs.

Assay: immunoSEQ multiplex PCR; the TCRdb copy retains only in-frame clones and omits some. Here the sample spans 100,000 to 150,000 clones, roughly 86% being singletons. Per the germline V gene, CDR1 is SGHTA and CDR2 is FQGNSA. CDR3 size: 17 residues. V shed 2 bases and J shed 0 bases, with 17 bases lying between them. This TCR was sampled from a human donor in a cohort sampled during active COVID-19. Sequences were obtained from peripheral blood. This sequence joins TRBV7-2 and TRBJ2-7, with D perhaps matching TRBD2 (5 bases). CDR3 in DNA: TGTGCCAGCAGCTTAATTGTCATGGGCGGGTCCTCCTACGAGCAGTACTTC. It yields the protein CASSLIVMGGSSYEQYF.